Listed here is a single TCR beta chain. As yet, its antigen is unknown. The data belong to a study of shared clonotypes between healthy human individuals. The study, taken as a whole, reports: Expectations were that clonotype sharing among donors would be affected by sequencing depth. With four donors compared, 4.5% to 6.5% of naive CD4 clonotypes were shared.

The CDR3 extends over 15 amino acids. Trimming took 0 bases from V and 0 from J, leaving 7 bases between them. In germline, CDR1 is SGHRS, CDR2 YFSETQ. Deep-level running was used for the assay. Each subset's genomic DNA was shared equally among a number of immunoSEQ plates. TCRdb's table, derived via immunoSEQ multiplex PCR, lists solely in-frame clones and lacks some. The table lists approximately 1,500,000 clones, roughly 98% of them singletons. The rearrangement uses TRBV5-1 and TRBJ1-5; D might be TRBD1 (5 bases). This clonotype originated in a man aged 30-40 years in good health. The sample taken for sequencing was naive CD4+ T cells sorted from blood. The subset is: CD45RA+ positively selected. This chain's CDR3 is CASSLEGNSNQPQHF. In DNA, the CDR3 is TGCGCCAGCAGCTTGGAGGGGAATAGCAATCAGCCCCAGCATTTT.